This entry lists 20 T cell receptor beta chains sequenced from one sample in a study of cytomegalovirus exposure and HLA in healthy donors. Amplification used 60 Vbeta primers and 13 Jbeta primers. The table came from immunoSEQ multiplex PCR; TCRdb's copy has only in-frame clones and leaves some out. The repertoire holds 60,000 or so clones, with around three quarters as singletons. What was sequenced was PBMCs. All receptors come from a woman between 40 and 50 years old in good health and CMV-seropositive.

V usage is TRBV6-5 and J usage is TRBJ1-1; D possibly corresponds to TRBD1 (6 bases). V gave up 6 bases and J gave up 1 base, with 12 bases separating them. This CDR3 has 14 amino acids. In germline, CDR1 is MNHEY, CDR2 SVGAGI. The CDR3 loop reads CASRRIQGNTEAFF. In DNA form, the CDR3 reads TGTGCCAGCAGGAGAATACAGGGGAACACTGAAGCTTTCTTT.

The chain carries TRBV19 and TRBJ2-3, with TRBD1 identical over 11 bases. Germline loops: CDR1 LNHDA, CDR2 SQIVND (reference sequence). The J segment lost 4 bases and the V segment lost 4 bases, leaving 1 base of the junction unmatched. This CDR3 is built from 14 residues. The CDR3 reads CASSRGQGADTQYF. The CDR3 DNA follows: TGTGCCAGTAGTAGGGGACAGGGGGCAGATACGCAGTATTTT. The variable domain in full, completed from reference TRBV19 and TRBJ2-3, reads DGGITQSPKYLFRKEGQNVTLSCEQNLNHDAMYWYRQDPGQGLRLIYYSQIVNDFQKGDIAEGYSVSREKKESFPLTVTSAQKNPTAFYLCASSRGQGADTQYFGPGTRLTVL.

The table lists this clone with a count of one. The rearrangement uses TRBV6-4 and TRBJ2-2, with a tentative D call TRBD1 (6 bases). The CDR3 runs 16 residues. Germline V gene lookup returns CDR1 MRHNA and CDR2 SNTAGT. V was clipped by 0 bases and J by 8 bases, with 16 bases between them. The DNA of the CDR3 is TGTGCCAGCAGTGACTCTCAGGGGAATTCGGCGGGGGAGCTGTTTTTT. This sequence encodes CASSDSQGNSAGELFF.

The V call is TRBV11-2, the J call TRBJ2-5; D is ambiguous. V lost 5 bases and J 5 bases, leaving 6 bases between the germline ends. This CDR3 region has 11 residues. In germline, CDR1 is SGHAT, CDR2 FQNNGV. In DNA, the CDR3 is TGTGCCAGCAGCCTAATGGAGACCCAGTACTTC. Translation gives CASSLMETQYF.

This clone was counted between two and nine times. The CDR3 sequence: CASSPSGLAVQETQYF. Written as DNA, the CDR3 is TGTGCCAGCAGCCCTTCAGGACTAGCGGTTCAAGAGACCCAGTACTTC. The chain combines TRBV7-3 with TRBJ2-5; 10 nucleotides match TRBD2. The length of the CDR3 is 16 residues. Germline trimming cut 5 bases from V and 2 bases from J; bases unmatched to any gene: 8. CDR1 SGHTA and CDR2 FQGTGA come from the germline V gene.

The genes are TRBV9 and TRBJ2-7; TRBD1 agrees at 7 bases. The V segment lost 6 bases and the J segment 2 bases; nucleotides outside the gene matches: 11. CDR3 length: 15 residues. Germline V lookup: CDR1 SGDLS, CDR2 YYNGEE. The CDR3 DNA follows: TGTGCCAGCAACCCAGATGGCAGGGGGACCTACGAGCAGTACTTC. Its protein is CASNPDGRGTYEQYF.

This rearrangement joins TRBV9 to TRBJ2-5; D remains ambiguous. Germline CDR1 reads SGDLS; CDR2 reads YYNGEE. V lost 4 bases, J lost 2 bases, and 12 bases lay in between. This CDR3 region has 14 residues. The CDR3 loop reads CASSFYPEQETQYF. CDR3 nucleotides: TGTGCCAGCAGCTTTTATCCGGAGCAAGAGACCCAGTACTTC.

This clone was picked up a small number of times. The V gene is TRBV29-1, the J gene TRBJ2-2, with 7 positions matching TRBD1. Germline V lookup: CDR1 SQVTM, CDR2 ANQGSEA. V lost 5 bases, J lost 0 bases, and 6 bases stayed unmatched. The CDR3 is 15 amino acids. In DNA form, the CDR3 reads TGCAGCGTTTCTATCGGGACAGCGAACACCGGGGAGCTGTTTTTT. It encodes CSVSIGTANTGELFF.

The J gene is TRBJ1-5, the V gene TRBV19, with a weak D call TRBD1 (6 bases). Deletions cut 7 bases from V and 9 bases from J, with 16 bases between. CDR1 LNHDA and CDR2 SQIVND come from the germline V gene (reference sequence). The CDR3 is made up of 13 amino acids. The CDR3 is CASTLQGFTPQHF. The CDR3 region has the DNA TGTGCCAGTACCCTACAGGGTTTCACGCCCCAGCATTTT.

V gene TRBV27 combines with J gene TRBJ2-1; perhaps TRBD2 as D (6 bases). Germline V lookup: CDR1 MNHEY, CDR2 SMNVEV (reference sequence). The V gene lost 3 bases and the J gene lost 7 bases, with 16 bases spanning the gap. The CDR3 totals 15 residues. As DNA, the CDR3 is TGTGCCAGCAGTTTGGGGACTCCCGGTTGGAATGAGCAGTTCTTC. Its protein product is CASSLGTPGWNEQFF.

The CDR3 DNA reads as TGTGCCAGCAGCTCGATCGAGGACACCGGGGAGCTGTTTTTT. Amino acids: CASSSIEDTGELFF. J is TRBJ2-2 and V is TRBV2; no firm D call. V was clipped by 6 bases and J by 3 bases, with 11 bases between them. The CDR3 sequence is 14 residues long. Per the germline V gene, CDR1 is SNHLY and CDR2 is FYNNEI.

The chain employs TRBV6-1 and TRBJ1-1; 7 positions agree with TRBD1. The V segment lost 6 bases and the J segment 3 bases; nucleotides outside the gene matches: 4. The CDR3 consists of 13 residues. CDR1 and CDR2 (germline): MNHNS, SASEGT. The CDR3 DNA reads TGTGCCAGCAGGACAGGGTTGGACACTGAAGCTTTCTTT. Amino acids: CASRTGLDTEAFF.

V is TRBV14 and J is TRBJ2-7; no clear D. The length of the CDR3 is 13 residues. V lost 3 bases, J lost 2 bases, and 8 bases lay in between. Per germline, CDR1 SGHDN and CDR2 FVKESK. In DNA, the CDR3 is TGTGCCAGCAGCCAGGCTGTTCCCTACGAGCAGTACTTC. It is translated as CASSQAVPYEQYF.

The chain couples TRBV6-1 to TRBJ2-3, with D maybe TRBD2 (5 bases). The CDR3 contains 15 residues. Trimming took 10 bases from V and 1 from J, leaving 18 bases between them. Germline assignment: CDR1 MNHNS and CDR2 SASEGT. The CDR3 region is CAIRASSWGTDTQYF. CDR3 nucleotide sequence: TGTGCCATCCGGGCTAGCTCTTGGGGCACAGATACGCAGTATTTT.

This chain uses TRBV30 with TRBJ1-1; D might be TRBD1 (5 bases). Trimming took 1 base from V and 4 from J, leaving 10 bases between them. This CDR3 region has 13 residues. Germline V lookup: CDR1 GTSNPN, CDR2 SVGIG (reference sequence). The CDR3 DNA follows: TGTGCCTGGAGTGCAGGGATGGCCACTGAAGCTTTCTTT. Protein sequence: CAWSAGMATEAFF. The full variable domain, its missing parts supplied by reference TRBV30 and TRBJ1-1, is SQTIHQWPATLVQPVGSPLSLECTVEGTSNPNLYWYRQAAGRGLQLLFYSVGIGQISSEVPQNLSASRPQDRQFILSSKKLLLSDSGFYLCAWSAGMATEAFFGQGTRLTVV.

The chain joins TRBV18 to TRBJ1-2; D uncertain. This CDR3 comprises 14 residues. V was pared by 3 bases and J by 1 base, with 9 bases between. Germline V gene data show CDR1 as KGHSH and CDR2 as LQKENI. The DNA of the CDR3 is TGTGCCAGCTCACCCTCACAAAGTAACTATGGCTACACCTTC. As protein: CASSPSQSNYGYTF.

The gene calls are TRBV6-4 and TRBJ1-5; 8 bases are shared with TRBD1. The CDR3 has 14 residues. CDR1 and CDR2 from the germline V gene are MRHNA and SNTAGT. With 5 bases clipped from V and 9 bases from J, the junction kept 9 bases outside the gene matches. The CDR3 DNA is TGTGCCAGCAGTATGAACAGGGGGGACCGGCCCCAGCATTTT. This sequence encodes CASSMNRGDRPQHF.

The chain has TRBV29-1 and TRBJ1-2; D is undetermined. V shed 6 bases and J shed 8 bases, with 16 bases lying between them. Germline loops: CDR1 SQVTM, CDR2 ANQGSEA. CDR3 length: 12 residues. This CDR3 reads CSVPVGIAGYTF. The CDR3 DNA reads TGCAGCGTCCCGGTCGGCATAGCCGGCTACACCTTC.

The V call is TRBV19, the J call TRBJ2-4; 10 bases align to TRBD1. J gave up 0 bases and V 9 bases, and 20 bases lay outside the gene matches. The CDR3 extends over 20 amino acids. CDR1 LNHDA and CDR2 SQIVND come from the germline V gene (reference sequence). The CDR3 sequence is CASRGWDRGNRALAKNIQYF. CDR3 in DNA: TGTGCCAGCCGAGGGTGGGACAGGGGCAACCGAGCCTTAGCCAAAAACATTCAGTACTTC.

The chain employs TRBV4-3 and TRBJ2-1; weak D call: TRBD1 (6 bases). V lost 4 bases, J lost 6 bases, and 13 bases lay in between. This CDR3 has 14 amino acids. CDR1 LGHNA and CDR2 YSLEER come from the germline V gene. The CDR3, as DNA: TGCGCCAGCAGCCCGGACAGCGGTCTCAATGAGCAGTTCTTC. Its protein is CASSPDSGLNEQFF.